Detailed here is one T cell receptor (beta chain). These data come from a study of cytomegalovirus exposure and HLA in healthy donors. Looking at the study overall: A data release that came early held approximately 85 million unique TCRs from HLA-typed donors.

J gave up 1 base and V 5 bases, and 8 bases lay outside the gene matches. The CDR3 loop spans 17 amino acids. Germline CDR1 is LNHDA and CDR2 is SQIVND (reference sequence). PCR used 60 Vbeta primers and 13 Jbeta primers. Only in-frame clones appear in the TCRdb table, and some are missing; sequencing was by immunoSEQ multiplex PCR. The table includes 130,000 or so clones, 80% to 90% detected once. The origin of this receptor is a woman under 30 in good health and CMV-seropositive. Sequencing was carried out using PBMCs. The J gene is TRBJ2-6, the V gene TRBV19, with 7 bases fitting TRBD1. In DNA form, the CDR3 reads TGTGCCAGTAGTCCCCGGACAGGAACGTCTGGGGCCAACGTCCTGACTTTC. Translation gives CASSPRTGTSGANVLTF.